The 21 T cell receptor beta chains below were found in one sample sequenced in a study of blood T cell repertoires in COVID-19. Only in-frame clones appear in the TCRdb table, and some are missing; sequencing was by immunoSEQ multiplex PCR. The sample lists over 80,000 clones, 86% occurring once. Sequenced input: peripheral blood. The receptors were sampled from a man aged 50 to 59 with acute or convalescent COVID-19.

J is TRBJ2-1 and V is TRBV10-1, with TRBD2 matching over 7 bases. This CDR3 has 15 residues. V was pared by 4 bases and J by 4 bases, with 7 bases of the junction left unmatched. Germline loops: CDR1 WNHNN, CDR2 SYGVQD (reference sequence). CDR3: CASSGAGEGYNEQFF. The DNA of the CDR3 is TGCGCCAGCAGTGGTGCGGGAGAGGGGTACAATGAGCAGTTCTTC.

The chain joins TRBV5-1 to TRBJ1-2; TRBD1 might be the D (6 bases). Looked up from germline, CDR1 is SGHRS and CDR2 is YFSETQ. The V end was cut by 0 bases, the J end by 1 base, with 13 bases between. CDR3 length: 16 residues. CDR3 residues: CASSLVPQGGNYGYTF. The DNA for the CDR3 is TGCGCCAGCAGCTTGGTCCCGCAAGGGGGTAACTATGGCTACACCTTC.

The CDR3 DNA follows: TGTGCCAGCAGCCAAGCAGACAGGACAGATACGCAGTATTTT. Protein sequence: CASSQADRTDTQYF. The rearrangement uses TRBV3-1 (or the pseudogene TRBV3-2) and TRBJ2-3, with D possibly being TRBD1 (6 bases). V lost 1 base and J 3 bases, leaving 8 bases between the germline ends. CDR3 length: 14 residues. From germline, CDR1 is LGHDT and CDR2 YNNKEL (reference sequence).

The chain couples TRBV5-4 to TRBJ2-7, with TRBD2 matching 9 bases. J was trimmed by 2 bases and V by 4 bases; bases with no gene match: 16. The germline gives CDR1 SGHNT, CDR2 YYREEE (reference sequence). The CDR3 has 18 amino acids. The CDR3 reads CASSLPPGEGGRAYEQYF. As DNA, the CDR3 is TGTGCCAGCAGCCTTCCCCCGGGGGAAGGCGGGAGGGCCTACGAGCAGTACTTC.

In DNA form, the CDR3 reads TGTGCCAGCAGCTTGACGTCAGGGGGCGTCACTGAAGCTTTCTTT. Translating it yields CASSLTSGGVTEAFF. The rearrangement joins TRBV11-1 to TRBJ1-1; 8 bases are a match to TRBD1. The V gene end was trimmed by 3 bases and the J gene end by 4 bases; junction bases not matched to a gene: 7. Germline-derived CDR1 and CDR2 are SGHAT and FQDESV (reference sequence). The CDR3 consists of 15 residues. Combining the CDR3 with reference TRBV11-1 and TRBJ1-1 gives the whole variable domain EAEVAQSPRYKITEKSQAVAFWCDPISGHATLYWYRQILGQGPELLVQFQDESVVDDSQLPKDRFSAERLKGVDSTLKIQPAELGDSAMYLCASSLTSGGVTEAFFGQGTRLTVV.

V is TRBV7-6 and J is TRBJ1-2; TRBD1 agrees at 8 bases. Losses at the gene ends were 5 bases for V and 3 bases for J; bases not matched to a gene: 11. The CDR3 spans 16 residues. The germline gives CDR1 SGHVS, CDR2 FNYEAQ. The CDR3 spells CASSPLSGGEDYGYTF. DNA of the CDR3: TGTGCCAGCAGCCCTTTGTCAGGGGGCGAGGACTATGGCTACACCTTC.

This sequence joins TRBV7-9 and TRBJ1-1; TRBD1 aligns across 7 bases. The CDR3 runs 15 residues. The germline CDR1 and CDR2 sequences are SEHNR and FQNEAQ (reference sequence). The junction had 10 bases not matched to a gene; V was cut back by 4 bases and J by 5 bases. The CDR3 coding sequence is TGTGCCAGCAGCTCAGGGGCACAGGGGTGGACTGAAGCTTTCTTT. Translated, it gives CASSSGAQGWTEAFF.

The V call is TRBV5-1, the J call TRBJ1-3; 7 bases align to TRBD1. The CDR3 totals 16 residues. Germline CDR1 is SGHRS and CDR2 is YFSETQ. J was trimmed by 1 base and V by 2 bases; bases with no gene match: 6. This CDR3 reads CASSLGTVDSGNTIYF. CDR3 coding DNA: TGCGCCAGCAGCTTAGGGACAGTTGATTCTGGAAACACCATATATTTT.

The chain has TRBV3-1 (or the pseudogene TRBV3-2) and TRBJ1-1; no reliable D call. V lost 4 bases, J lost 11 bases, and 17 bases lay in between. Germline CDR1 reads LGHDT; CDR2 reads YNNKEL (reference sequence). The CDR3 runs to 13 residues. In DNA form, the CDR3 reads TGTGCCAGCAGCCTAAGCGGACCTCCCGGGGCTTTCTTT. It yields the protein CASSLSGPPGAFF.

The chain employs TRBV10-2 and TRBJ1-3, with 8 bases aligning to TRBD1. The CDR3 is 14 residues long. J gave up 2 bases and V 6 bases, and 3 bases lay outside the gene matches. Germline V gene lookup returns CDR1 WSHSY and CDR2 SAAADI. The CDR3 spells CASRETGAGNTIYF. The CDR3 DNA is TGCGCCAGCAGGGAGACAGGGGCTGGAAACACCATATATTTT.

This clone occurred once. The chain carries TRBV6-5 and TRBJ1-6; no clear D gene. CDR1 MNHEY and CDR2 SVGAGI come from the germline V gene. Trimming took off 7 bases at V and 0 bases at J, with 4 bases between the two ends. The CDR3 length is 13 residues. CDR3 loop: CASTSSYNSPLHF. The CDR3 DNA sequence: TGTGCCAGCACCAGCTCCTATAATTCACCCCTCCACTTT.

This clone was seen just once. This chain uses TRBV27 with TRBJ1-1; perhaps TRBD1 as D (5 bases). Trimming removed 2 bases at V and 1 base at J, with 11 bases between. This CDR3 is built from 15 residues. Germline CDR1 and CDR2: MNHEY and SMNVEV (reference sequence). CDR3 protein: CASSLDSRPNTEAFF. In DNA form, the CDR3 reads TGTGCCAGCAGTTTAGACAGCCGCCCGAACACTGAAGCTTTCTTT.

Only a few counts were recorded for this clone. In nucleotides, the CDR3 is TGTGCCAGCAGGTCCGGGACAGGGGACGCAGTGGGGTGGGGTTCACCCCTCCACTTT. It is translated as CASRSGTGDAVGWGSPLHF. The chain combines TRBV11-2 with TRBJ1-6; TRBD1 matches 10 bases. V shed 6 bases and J 9 bases; nucleotides not matched to a gene: 20. The CDR3 runs to 19 residues. Germline CDR1 and CDR2: SGHAT and FQNNGV.

The chain has TRBV4-2 and TRBJ2-1; 12 nucleotides match TRBD2. J lost 14 bases, V lost 4 bases, and 12 bases had no gene match. This CDR3 spans 15 amino acids. The germline V gene has CDR1 LGHNA and CDR2 YNFKEQ. The CDR3 reads CASSPPGLAGSSKFF. The CDR3 DNA is TGTGCCAGCAGCCCCCCGGGACTAGCGGGCTCATCCAAGTTCTTC.

This clone has only one observation. CDR3 sequence: CASGGTSGRAPDTQYF. The CDR3 nucleotides are TGTGCCAGCGGCGGGACTAGCGGGAGGGCCCCAGATACGCAGTATTTT. The chain employs TRBV7-9 and TRBJ2-3, with 16 bases identical to TRBD2. This CDR3 has 16 residues. Germline V gives CDR1 SEHNR, CDR2 FQNEAQ (reference sequence). Losses at the gene ends were 8 bases for V and 4 bases for J; bases not matched to a gene: 6.

The chain couples TRBV4-2 to TRBJ1-2; maybe TRBD1 (5 bases). Germline values: CDR1 LGHNA, CDR2 YNFKEQ. The CDR3 runs 15 residues. The V and J ends lost 4 bases and 3 bases respectively, with 15 bases between them. CDR3 residues: CASSPREEDYYGYTF. The CDR3, as DNA: TGTGCCAGCAGCCCCAGGGAGGAGGACTACTATGGCTACACCTTC.

The chain recombines TRBV5-6 with TRBJ2-7; D perhaps matches TRBD2 (6 bases). The V end was cut by 4 bases, the J end by 2 bases, with 10 bases between. Germline values: CDR1 SGHDT, CDR2 YYEEEE. The CDR3 consists of 13 residues. CDR3 bases: TGTGCCAGCAGCCCCGGACTAACCTACGAGCAGTACTTC. Translating gives CASSPGLTYEQYF.

The rearrangement uses TRBV7-9 and TRBJ2-1; perhaps TRBD2 as D (6 bases). V lost 3 bases and J 8 bases, leaving 17 bases between the germline ends. The length of the CDR3 is 15 residues. CDR1 SEHNR and CDR2 FQNEAQ come from the germline V gene (reference sequence). CDR3 coding DNA: TGTGCCAGCAGCTTTGGAGGGGTGGGTCGCTATGAGCAGTTCTTC. Protein sequence: CASSFGGVGRYEQFF. Based on the CDR3 plus reference TRBV7-9 and TRBJ2-1, the full variable domain is DTGVSQNPRHKITKRGQNVTFRCDPISEHNRLYWYRQTLGQGPEFLTYFQNEAQLEKSRLLSDRFSAERPKGSFSTLEIQRTEQGDSAMYLCASSFGGVGRYEQFFGPGTRLTVL.

The rearrangement joins TRBV5-4 to TRBJ2-5, with 8 bases aligning to TRBD1. The V gene's germline CDR1 is SGHNT and CDR2 YYREEE (reference sequence). The CDR3 loop spans 13 amino acids. Unmatched junction bases numbered 2, after V lost 4 bases and J lost 3 bases. CDR3 DNA sequence: TGTGCCAGCAGCCAGGGGGCCGAAGAGACCCAGTACTTC. Translating it yields CASSQGAEETQYF.

This chain uses TRBV11-3 with TRBJ2-7, with 10 bases identical to TRBD2. This CDR3 has 14 amino acids. CDR1 and CDR2 from the germline V gene are SGHNT and YENEEA. With V trimmed by 5 bases and J by 2 bases, 3 bases remained unmatched. The CDR3 is CASSASGGAYEQYF. The DNA of the CDR3 is TGTGCCAGCAGCGCTAGCGGGGGTGCCTACGAGCAGTACTTC. The full variable domain, rest sourced from reference TRBV11-3 and TRBJ2-7, is EAGVVQSPRYKIIEKKQPVAFWCNPISGHNTLYWYLQNLGQGPELLIRYENEEAVDDSQLPKDRFSAERLKGVDSTLKIQPAELGDSAVYLCASSASGGAYEQYFGPGTRLTVT.

In this sample, this clone turned up once. J is TRBJ1-1 and V is TRBV12-3 or TRBV12-4; D is perhaps TRBD1 (5 bases). Trimming removed 6 bases at V and 10 bases at J, with 18 bases between. The CDR3 runs to 13 residues. This CDR3 reads CASSPAPGLGAFF. The CDR3 DNA follows: TGTGCCAGCAGCCCCGCCCCGGGACTTGGAGCTTTCTTT.